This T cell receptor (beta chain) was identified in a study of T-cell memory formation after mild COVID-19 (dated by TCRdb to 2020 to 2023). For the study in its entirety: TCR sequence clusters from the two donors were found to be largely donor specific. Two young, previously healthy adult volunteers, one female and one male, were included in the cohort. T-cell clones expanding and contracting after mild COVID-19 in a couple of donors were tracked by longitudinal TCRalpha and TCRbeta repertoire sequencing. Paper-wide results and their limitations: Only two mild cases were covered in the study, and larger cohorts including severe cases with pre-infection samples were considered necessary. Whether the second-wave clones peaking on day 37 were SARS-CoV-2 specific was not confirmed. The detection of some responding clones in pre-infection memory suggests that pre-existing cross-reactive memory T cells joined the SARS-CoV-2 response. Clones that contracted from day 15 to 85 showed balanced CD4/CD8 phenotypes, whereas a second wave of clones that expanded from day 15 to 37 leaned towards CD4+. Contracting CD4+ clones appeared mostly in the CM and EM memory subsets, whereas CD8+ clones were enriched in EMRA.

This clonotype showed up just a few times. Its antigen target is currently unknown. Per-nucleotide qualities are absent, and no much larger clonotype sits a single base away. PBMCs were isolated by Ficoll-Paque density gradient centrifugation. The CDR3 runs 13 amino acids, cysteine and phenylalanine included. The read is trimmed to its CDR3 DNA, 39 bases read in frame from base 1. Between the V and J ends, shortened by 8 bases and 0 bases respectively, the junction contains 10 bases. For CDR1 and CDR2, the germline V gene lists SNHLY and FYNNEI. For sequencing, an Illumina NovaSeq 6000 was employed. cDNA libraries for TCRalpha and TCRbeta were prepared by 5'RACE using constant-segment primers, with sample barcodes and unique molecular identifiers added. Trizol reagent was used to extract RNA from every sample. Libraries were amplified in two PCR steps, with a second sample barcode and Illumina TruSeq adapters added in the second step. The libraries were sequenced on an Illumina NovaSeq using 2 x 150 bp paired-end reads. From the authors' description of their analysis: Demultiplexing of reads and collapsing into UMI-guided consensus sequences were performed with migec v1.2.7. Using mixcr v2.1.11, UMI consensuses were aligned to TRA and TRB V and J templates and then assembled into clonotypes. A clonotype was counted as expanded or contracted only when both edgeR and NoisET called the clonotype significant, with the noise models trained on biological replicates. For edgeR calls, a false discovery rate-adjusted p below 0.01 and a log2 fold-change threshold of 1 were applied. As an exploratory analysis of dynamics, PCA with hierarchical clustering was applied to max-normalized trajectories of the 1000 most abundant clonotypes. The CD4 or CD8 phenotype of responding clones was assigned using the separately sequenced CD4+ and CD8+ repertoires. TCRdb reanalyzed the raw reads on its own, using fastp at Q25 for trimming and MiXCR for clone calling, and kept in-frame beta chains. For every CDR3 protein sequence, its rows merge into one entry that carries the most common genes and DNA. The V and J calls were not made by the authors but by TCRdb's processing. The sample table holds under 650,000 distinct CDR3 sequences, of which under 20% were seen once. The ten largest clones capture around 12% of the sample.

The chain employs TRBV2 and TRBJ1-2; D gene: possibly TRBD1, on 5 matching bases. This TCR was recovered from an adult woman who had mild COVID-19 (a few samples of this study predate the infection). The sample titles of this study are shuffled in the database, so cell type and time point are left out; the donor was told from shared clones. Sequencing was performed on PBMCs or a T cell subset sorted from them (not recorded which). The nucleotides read TGTGCCAGCGGCCAGGGAGCTAACTATGGCTACACCTTC. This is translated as CASGQGANYGYTF.